This TCR beta chain was found in a study of post-analysis software for immune sequencing data. Whole-study context: Multiple sclerosis in the patients followed relapsing-remitting, secondary progressive and progressive-relapsing courses.

A remark on this clonotype: Its antigen is still unknown. Mismatch with germline at one junction end may stem from a read error.

Tagging with unique molecular identifiers was a feature of the TCR beta cDNA libraries. The source material, about 0.9 to 11 million T cells, gave rise to about 490,000 cDNA molecules. TCRdb re-derived calls from the PCR reads in MiXCR, one entry per CDR3 protein. The sample lists hundreds of thousands of distinct CDR3 sequences; 25% to 30% were seen once. Study results and limitations: The study found significantly lower normalized Chao1 diversity in multiple sclerosis patients than in controls. Patients showed TRBV5-6, TRBV5-1 and TRBV20-1 among five TRBV segments more frequent than in controls.

From germline, CDR1 is MNHEY and CDR2 SMNVEV (reference sequence). The CDR3 has 19 amino acids. The V and J genes are TRBV27 and TRBJ2-3; 8 nucleotides match TRBD1. This receptor was taken from a girl under 18 with multiple sclerosis. Sequencing used blood. The CDR3 sequence is CANSLTTTPGQDLTDTQYF. The CDR3 DNA sequence: TGTGCCAACAGTCTCACAACTACACCGGGACAGGATCTTACAGATACGCAGTATTTT.